One sample yielded the 24 T cell receptor beta chains listed below, sequenced in a study of blood T cells in healthy people across ages. Alongside a J-beta primer mix, a sample-barcoded 5' primer served in a second PCR lasting about 7 to 12 cycles. One entry per CDR3 protein, called by TCRdb with MiXCR from the 5' RACE reads. The profile shows about 970,000 distinct CDR3 sequences, roughly 51% of them singletons. Material: blood. These receptor sequences come from a woman aged 55-70 years in good health.

This clonotype was seen once. The V call is TRBV24-1, the J call TRBJ1-5; D uncertain. Germline CDR1 KGHDR, CDR2 SFDVKD. The CDR3 has 12 amino acids. V lost 3 bases and J 5 bases, leaving 4 bases between the germline ends. CDR3 bases: TGTGCCACCAGTGATGGAGATCAGCCCCAGCATTTT. Its protein is CATSDGDQPQHF.

The J gene is TRBJ2-1, the V gene TRBV27; TRBD2 aligns across 7 bases. This CDR3 has 13 residues. The junction had 7 bases not matched to a gene; V was cut back by 6 bases and J by 8 bases. Germline V CDR1 and CDR2: MNHEY, SMNVEV (reference sequence). This CDR3 reads CASSPRGEDEQFF. CDR3 DNA: TGTGCCAGCAGCCCCCGGGGGGAGGATGAGCAGTTCTTC.

The sample holds one count of this clonotype. The rearrangement joins TRBV7-2 to TRBJ2-7; TRBD2 matches at 9 bases. J gave up 5 bases and V 5 bases, and 16 bases lay outside the gene matches. There are 17 residues in the CDR3. Germline loops: CDR1 SGHTA, CDR2 FQGNSA. The DNA of the CDR3 is TGTGCCAGCAGCCCCGGACTAGCGCGGTATATGGCCGACGAGCAGTACTTC. It encodes CASSPGLARYMADEQYF.

This clonotype occurred a few times. V gene TRBV7-2 combines with J gene TRBJ2-3; D call uncertain. V was cut by 5 bases and J by 9 bases, with 15 bases left in between. The CDR3 totals 13 residues. Looked up from germline, CDR1 is SGHTA and CDR2 is FQGNSA. The CDR3 region has the DNA TGTGCCAGCAGCCTGACAATCCAAAACACGCAGTATTTT. The encoded protein is CASSLTIQNTQYF.

The chain carries TRBV29-1 and TRBJ2-5; the match to TRBD2 covers 10 bases. The J call may be incorrect, as the DNA end agrees better with TRBJ2-7. In germline, CDR1 is SQVTM, CDR2 ANQGSEA. The CDR3 sequence is 15 residues long. The CDR3 sequence: CSVGEAGGPTYEQYF. The CDR3 nucleotides are TGCAGCGTTGGGGAAGCGGGAGGGCCTACGTACGAGCAGTACTTC.

The rearrangement joins TRBV6-2 or TRBV6-3 to TRBJ2-7, with D possibly being TRBD2 (6 bases). The J call is in doubt because the DNA end fits TRBJ2-5 better. CDR1 is MNHEY and CDR2 is SVGEGT in the germline V gene. The CDR3 spans 13 residues. The CDR3 DNA follows: TGTGCCAGCAGCTCCGGGAGCTGGGGGACCCAGTACTTC. Its protein product is CASSSGSWGTQYF.

This clonotype was observed a handful of times. This chain's CDR3 is CASRQGGYEQYF. The CDR3 DNA sequence: TGTGCCAGCCGGCAGGGAGGCTACGAGCAGTACTTC. This chain joins TRBV28 and TRBJ2-7, with TRBD2 as a possible D gene (6 bases). Germline CDR1 and CDR2: MDHEN and SYDVKM. The CDR3 is made up of 12 amino acids. Trimming removed 8 bases from V and 3 bases from J, with 11 bases in between.

The V and J genes are TRBV12-5 and TRBJ2-7; D might be TRBD1 or TRBD2, each matching 6 bases. CDR3 size: 12 residues. V lost 8 bases, J lost 3 bases, and 11 bases lay in between. Germline assignment: CDR1 LGHNT and CDR2 FRNRAP. The CDR3: CASMKGGYEQYF. CDR3 coding DNA: TGTGCTAGTATGAAGGGGGGCTACGAGCAGTACTTC.

The V gene is TRBV4-1, the J gene TRBJ1-2; D is unresolved. Germline loops: CDR1 MGHRA, CDR2 YSYEKL. This CDR3 spans 16 amino acids. V lost 1 base and J 4 bases, leaving 16 bases between the germline ends. The CDR3 protein is CASSQGTDILGYGYTF. CDR3 DNA: TGCGCCAGCAGCCAAGGAACCGACATTTTGGGCTATGGCTACACCTTC.

This clonotype has a handful of counts. The chain links TRBV27 to TRBJ2-4, with a tentative D call TRBD1 (6 bases). V was clipped by 1 base and J by 13 bases, with 14 bases between them. Per the germline V gene, CDR1 is MNHEY and CDR2 is SMNVEV (reference sequence). The CDR3 consists of 13 residues. The CDR3 sequence is CASSLYGQGKQYF. In DNA, the CDR3 is TGTGCCAGCAGTTTATATGGTCAGGGGAAGCAGTACTTC.

This clonotype came up many times. The chain combines TRBV7-2 with TRBJ1-5; 7 nucleotides align to TRBD1. The CDR3 contains 16 residues. Unmatched junction bases numbered 7, after V lost 5 bases and J lost 0 bases. The germline CDR1 and CDR2 sequences are SGHTA and FQGNSA. In DNA, the CDR3 is TGTGCCAGCAGCCACAAGACAGGGTATAGCAATCAGCCCCAGCATTTT. Protein: CASSHKTGYSNQPQHF. Drawing the rest from reference TRBV7-2 and TRBJ1-5, the complete variable domain is GAGVSQSPSNKVTEKGKDVELRCDPISGHTALYWYRQSLGQGLEFLIYFQGNSAPDKSGLPSDRFSAERTGGSVSTLTIQRTQQEDSAVYLCASSHKTGYSNQPQHFGDGTRLSIL.

The V gene is TRBV6-4, the J gene TRBJ2-5; D is perhaps TRBD2 (6 bases). Germline CDR1 and CDR2: MRHNA and SNTAGT. Trimming left V 4 bases short and J 11 bases short, with 17 bases between. This CDR3 contains 13 residues. In DNA form, the CDR3 reads TGTGCCAGCAGTGCGACCCCGGAAGGAGGGCAGTACTTC. Its protein is CASSATPEGGQYF.

The chain has TRBV20-1 and TRBJ2-1; 7 bases match TRBD1. CDR1 and CDR2 (germline): DFQATT, SNEGSKA (reference sequence). V trimming: 6 bases; J trimming: 7 bases; junction bases outside the gene matches: 6. This CDR3 region has 12 residues. The CDR3 nucleotides read TGCAGTGCCACCGGGACAGCTAATGAGCAGTTCTTC. This sequence encodes CSATGTANEQFF.

This clonotype was counted a few times. The chain employs TRBV29-1 and TRBJ1-2; weak D call: TRBD1 (5 bases). This CDR3 is 12 amino acids long. The germline gives CDR1 SQVTM, CDR2 ANQGSEA. V lost 7 bases and J 6 bases, leaving 15 bases between the germline ends. As DNA, the CDR3 is TGCAGCGCTTCGGGACTTTTGAATGGCTACACCTTC. Its translation is CSASGLLNGYTF.

This chain uses TRBV10-3 with TRBJ2-4; TRBD2 matches at 12 bases. Judging by the DNA end, TRBJ2-7 fits better; the J call may be wrong. This CDR3 has 14 amino acids. Germline V gives CDR1 ENHRY, CDR2 SYGVKD. This chain's CDR3 is CVTELTSGSCEQYF. The CDR3 DNA sequence: TGTGTCACCGAGTTGACTAGCGGGAGCTGCGAGCAGTACTTC.

This clonotype showed up just a few times. The chain employs TRBV7-9 and TRBJ2-7; 8 bases fit TRBD2. V was pared by 4 bases and J by 0 bases, with 5 bases of the junction left unmatched. CDR3 length: 15 amino acids. Germline V gene data show CDR1 as SEHNR and CDR2 as FQNEAQ (reference sequence). The chain's CDR3 is CASSSLAGNSYEQYF. CDR3 nucleotide sequence: TGTGCCAGCAGCTCCTTAGCGGGGAACTCCTACGAGCAGTACTTC.

This clonotype was seen a single time. The V call is TRBV3-1, the J call TRBJ2-4; TRBD2 matches 7 bases. The better agreement between TRBJ2-7 and the DNA end casts doubt on the J call. CDR1 is LGHDT and CDR2 is YNNKEL in the germline V gene (reference sequence). The CDR3 has 14 residues. The CDR3 spells CASSQGAGDVEQYF. The CDR3 DNA reads as TGTGCCAGCAGCCAAGGCGCGGGAGACGTCGAGCAGTACTTC.

This clonotype has more than one count but fewer than ten. The chain is built from TRBV11-2 and TRBJ2-3, with 13 bases fitting TRBD2. From germline, CDR1 is SGHAT and CDR2 FQNNGV. This CDR3 is built from 16 residues. J lost 3 bases, V lost 4 bases, and 4 bases had no gene match. CDR3 sequence (DNA): TGTGCCAGCAGCTCCGGGACTAGCGGGAATACAGATACGCAGTATTTT. Translated, it gives CASSSGTSGNTDTQYF.

The chain carries TRBV6-6 and TRBJ2-3; 8 bases align to TRBD1. The CDR3 loop spans 16 amino acids. V lost 2 bases, J lost 4 bases, and 8 bases stayed unmatched. The germline CDR1 and CDR2 sequences are MNHNY and SVGAGI (reference sequence). The CDR3 coding sequence is TGTGCCAGCAGTTACCTAGGACAGGGATTCTCAGATACGCAGTATTTT. It yields the protein CASSYLGQGFSDTQYF.

The chain has TRBV29-1 and TRBJ2-1; TRBD2 aligns across 12 bases. The V segment lost 0 bases and the J segment 4 bases; nucleotides outside the gene matches: 13. The CDR3 is 19 residues long. The germline gives CDR1 SQVTM, CDR2 ANQGSEA. CDR3 DNA sequence: TGCAGCGTTGAAGATGGGCTAGCGGGAGGGAAGGATTATTACAATGAGCAGTTCTTC. Its translation: CSVEDGLAGGKDYYNEQFF.

V usage is TRBV7-9 and J usage is TRBJ2-1; D is tentatively TRBD1 or TRBD2 (5 bases each). Looked up from germline, CDR1 is SEHNR and CDR2 is FQNEAQ (reference sequence). The CDR3 has 16 amino acids. V gave up 5 bases and J gave up 0 bases, with 14 bases separating them. The CDR3 DNA follows: TGTGCCAGCAGCCAAGGGACCTTTAGCTCCTACAATGAGCAGTTCTTC. This sequence encodes CASSQGTFSSYNEQFF.

J is TRBJ2-5 and V is TRBV7-9; D is possibly TRBD1 or TRBD2 (6 bases each). The DNA end is a closer match to TRBJ2-7, so the J assignment may be wrong. Germline CDR1 reads SEHNR; CDR2 reads FQNEAQ (reference sequence). The CDR3 length is 16 residues. DNA for the CDR3: TGTGCCAGCAGCTTAAGGTGGGGGGCAGAAACCTACGAGCAGTACTTC. Its protein is CASSLRWGAETYEQYF.

Points on this clonotype: Sequence at one end of the junction differs from germline and may be a read error. This chain joins TRBV20-1 and TRBJ1-4, with no clear D. The germline V gene encodes CDR1 DFQATT and CDR2 SNEGSKA (reference sequence). The CDR3 has 13 amino acids. The CDR3, as DNA: TGCAGTCTAACCCGTCACAGCGGTGAAGAACTGTTTTTT. As protein: CSLTRHSGEELFF.

CDR3 sequence reads: CASSLMGSPYEQYF. The CDR3 DNA reads as TGTGCCAGCAGTTTAATGGGCAGTCCCTACGAGCAGTACTTC. The V call is TRBV28, the J call TRBJ2-7; D is unclear. The CDR3 contains 14 residues. Germline V lookup: CDR1 MDHEN, CDR2 SYDVKM. The V and J ends lost 2 bases and 2 bases respectively, with 10 bases between them. Filled out from reference TRBV28 and TRBJ2-7, the complete variable domain reads DVKVTQSSRYLVKRTGEKVFLECVQDMDHENMFWYRQDPGLGLRLIYFSYDVKMKEKGDIPEGYSVSREKKERFSLILESASTNQTSMYLCASSLMGSPYEQYFGPGTRLTVT.